One T cell receptor (beta chain) is described in this entry. What it binds is not known. This specimen belongs to a study of persistence of HIV-infected CD4 T cells. Regarding the study as a whole: Antigen-responding cells were enriched for degenerate expanded CDR3beta sequences.

This was the immunoSEQ version 4 assay in survey mode. Here immunoSEQ multiplex PCR was the method, and the copy in TCRdb shows in-frame clones only, minus some. The data show about 46,000 clones, with 75% to 90% seen just once and 2.5% to 4% held by the top ten. Nonspecific anti-CD3/anti-CD28 bead stimulation represents the broad CD4+ T cell repertoire. CD4+ T cells upregulating both CD40 ligand and CD69 were sorted as responding cells. Per germline, CDR1 LNHNV and CDR2 YYDKDF (reference sequence). There are 16 residues in the CDR3. Trimming took 1 base from V and 3 from J, leaving 15 bases between them.

This sequence joins TRBV15 and TRBJ1-1, with D possibly matching TRBD1 (5 bases). The origin of this receptor is an adult woman with HIV who was CMV-seropositive. The source material was CD4+ T cells sorted from PBMCs after approximately 19-hour stimulation, sampled from a patient who received antiretroviral therapy. DNA of the CDR3: TGTGCCACCAGCAGAGTGAGCTGGGGGGGAGACACTGAAGCTTTCTTT. Translation gives CATSRVSWGGDTEAFF. Full variable domain (outside the CDR3, taken from reference TRBV15 and TRBJ1-1): DAMVIQNPRYQVTQFGKPVTLSCSQTLNHNVMYWYQQKSSQAPKLLFHYYDKDFNNEADTPDNFQSRRPNTSFCFLDIRSPGLGDTAMYLCATSRVSWGGDTEAFFGQGTRLTVV.